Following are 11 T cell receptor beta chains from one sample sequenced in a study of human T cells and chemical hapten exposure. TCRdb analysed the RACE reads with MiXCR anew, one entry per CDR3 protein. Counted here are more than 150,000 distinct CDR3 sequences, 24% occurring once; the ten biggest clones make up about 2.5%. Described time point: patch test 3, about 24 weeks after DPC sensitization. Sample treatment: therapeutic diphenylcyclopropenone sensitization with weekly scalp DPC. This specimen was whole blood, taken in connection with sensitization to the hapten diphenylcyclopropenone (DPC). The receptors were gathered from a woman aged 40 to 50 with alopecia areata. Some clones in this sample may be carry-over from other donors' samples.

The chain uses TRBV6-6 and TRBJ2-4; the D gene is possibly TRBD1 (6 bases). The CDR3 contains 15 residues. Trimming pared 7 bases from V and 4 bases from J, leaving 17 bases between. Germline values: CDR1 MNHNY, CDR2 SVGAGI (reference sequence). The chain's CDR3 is CASNQAGTQKNIQYF. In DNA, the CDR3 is TGTGCCAGCAACCAAGCCGGGACACAGAAAAACATTCAGTACTTC.

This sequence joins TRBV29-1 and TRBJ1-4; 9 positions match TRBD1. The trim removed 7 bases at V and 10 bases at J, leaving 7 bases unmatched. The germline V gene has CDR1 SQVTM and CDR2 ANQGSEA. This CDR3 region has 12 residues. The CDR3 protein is CSGGTGLGKLFF. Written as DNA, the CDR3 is TGCAGCGGCGGGACAGGGTTGGGAAAACTGTTTTTT. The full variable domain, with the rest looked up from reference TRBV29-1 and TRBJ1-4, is SAVISQKPSRDICQRGTSLTIQCQVDSQVTMMFWYRQQPGQSLTLIATANQGSEATYESGFVIDKFPISRPNLTFSTLTVSNMSPEDSSIYLCSGGTGLGKLFFGSGTQLSVL.

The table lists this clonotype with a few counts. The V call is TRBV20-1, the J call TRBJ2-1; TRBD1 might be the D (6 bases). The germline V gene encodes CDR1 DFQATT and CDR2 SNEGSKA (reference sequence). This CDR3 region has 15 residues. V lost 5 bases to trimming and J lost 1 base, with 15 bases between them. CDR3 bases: TGCAGTGCTCCAACAGGGTTAGGTTCCTACAATGAGCAGTTCTTC. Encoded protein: CSAPTGLGSYNEQFF.

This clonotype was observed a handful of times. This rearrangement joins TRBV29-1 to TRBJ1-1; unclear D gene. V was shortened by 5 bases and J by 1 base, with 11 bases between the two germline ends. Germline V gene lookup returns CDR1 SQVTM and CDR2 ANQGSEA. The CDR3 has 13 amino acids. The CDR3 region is CSVSGFSNTEAFF. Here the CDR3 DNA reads TGCAGCGTTTCAGGCTTCTCGAACACTGAAGCTTTCTTT.

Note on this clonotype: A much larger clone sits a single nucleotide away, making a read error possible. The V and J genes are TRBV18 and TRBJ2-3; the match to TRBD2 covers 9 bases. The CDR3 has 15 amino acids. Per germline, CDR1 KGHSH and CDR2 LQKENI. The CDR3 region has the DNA TGTACCAGCTCACGCGATCTAGCGGGGACAGATACGCAGTATTTT. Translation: CTSSRDLAGTDTQYF.

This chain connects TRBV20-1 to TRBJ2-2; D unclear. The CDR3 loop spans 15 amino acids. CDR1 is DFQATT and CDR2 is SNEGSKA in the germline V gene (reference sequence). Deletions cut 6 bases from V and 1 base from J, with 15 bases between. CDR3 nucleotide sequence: TGCAGTGCCCCCCCTTTAACATGGAACACCGGGGAGCTGTTTTTT. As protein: CSAPPLTWNTGELFF.

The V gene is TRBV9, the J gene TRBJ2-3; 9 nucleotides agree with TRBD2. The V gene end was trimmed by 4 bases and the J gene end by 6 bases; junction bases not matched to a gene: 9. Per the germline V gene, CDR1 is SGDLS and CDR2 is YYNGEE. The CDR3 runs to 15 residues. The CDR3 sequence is CASSLSGSRADTQYF. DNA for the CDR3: TGTGCCAGCAGCCTTAGCGGGAGTAGGGCGGATACGCAGTATTTT. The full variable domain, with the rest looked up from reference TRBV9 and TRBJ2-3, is DSGVTQTPKHLITATGQRVTLRCSPRSGDLSVYWYQQSLDQGLQFLIQYYNGEERAKGNILERFSAQQFPDLHSELNLSSLELGDSALYFCASSLSGSRADTQYFGPGTRLTVL.

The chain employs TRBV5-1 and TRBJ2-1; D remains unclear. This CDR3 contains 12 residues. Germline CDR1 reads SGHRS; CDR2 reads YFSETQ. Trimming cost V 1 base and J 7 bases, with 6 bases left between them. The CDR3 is CASSLSVNEQFF. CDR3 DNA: TGCGCCAGCAGCTTGAGCGTAAATGAGCAGTTCTTC.

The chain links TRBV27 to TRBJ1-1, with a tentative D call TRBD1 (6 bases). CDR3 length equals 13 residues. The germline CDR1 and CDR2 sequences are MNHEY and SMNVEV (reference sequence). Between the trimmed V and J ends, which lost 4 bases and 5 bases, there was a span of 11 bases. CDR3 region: CASSSLRGTEAFF. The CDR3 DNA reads TGTGCCAGCAGTTCACTCAGGGGAACTGAAGCTTTCTTT.

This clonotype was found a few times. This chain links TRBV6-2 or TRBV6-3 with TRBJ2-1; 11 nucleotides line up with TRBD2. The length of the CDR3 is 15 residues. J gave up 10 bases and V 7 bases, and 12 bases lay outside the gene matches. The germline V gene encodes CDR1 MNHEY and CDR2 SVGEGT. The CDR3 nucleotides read TGTGCCAGCAACCCGGGACTAGCGGTAACCGGCGAGCAGTTCTTC. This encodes CASNPGLAVTGEQFF.

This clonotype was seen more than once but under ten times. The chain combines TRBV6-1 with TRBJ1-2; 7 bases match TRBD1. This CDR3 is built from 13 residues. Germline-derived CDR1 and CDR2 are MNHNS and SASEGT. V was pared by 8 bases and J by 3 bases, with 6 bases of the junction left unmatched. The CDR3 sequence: CASLGQDHYGYTF. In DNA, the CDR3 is TGTGCCAGCCTTGGACAGGACCACTATGGCTACACCTTC.